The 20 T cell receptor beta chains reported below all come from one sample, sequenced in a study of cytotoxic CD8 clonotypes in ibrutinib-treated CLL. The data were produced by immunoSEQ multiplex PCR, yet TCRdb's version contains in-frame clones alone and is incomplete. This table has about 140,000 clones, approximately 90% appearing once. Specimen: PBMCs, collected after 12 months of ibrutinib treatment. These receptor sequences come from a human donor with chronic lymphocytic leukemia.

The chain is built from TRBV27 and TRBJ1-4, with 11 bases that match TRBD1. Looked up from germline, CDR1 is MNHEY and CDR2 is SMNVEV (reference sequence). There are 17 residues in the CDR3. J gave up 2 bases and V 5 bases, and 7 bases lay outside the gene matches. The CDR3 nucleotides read TGTGCCAGCAGTACGGACAGGGGGCTTCGGACTAATGAAAAACTGTTTTTT. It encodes CASSTDRGLRTNEKLFF.

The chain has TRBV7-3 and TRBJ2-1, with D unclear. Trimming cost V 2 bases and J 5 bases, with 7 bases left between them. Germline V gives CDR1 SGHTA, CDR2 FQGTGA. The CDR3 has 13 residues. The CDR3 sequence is CASSLGTDNEQFF. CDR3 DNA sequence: TGTGCCAGCAGCTTAGGCACAGACAATGAGCAGTTCTTC.

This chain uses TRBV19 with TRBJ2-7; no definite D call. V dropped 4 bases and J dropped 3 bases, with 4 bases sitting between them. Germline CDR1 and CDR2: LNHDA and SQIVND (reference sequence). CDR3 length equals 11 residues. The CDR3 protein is CASSNSYEQYF. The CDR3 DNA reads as TGTGCCAGTAGTAACAGCTACGAGCAGTACTTC.

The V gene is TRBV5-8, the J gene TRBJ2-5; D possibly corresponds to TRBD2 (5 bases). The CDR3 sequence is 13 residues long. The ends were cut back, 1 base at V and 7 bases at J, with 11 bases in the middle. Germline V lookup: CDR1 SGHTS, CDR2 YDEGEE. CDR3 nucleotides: TGTGCCAGCAGCTTGTTCAGCGAGGGGACCCAGTACTTC. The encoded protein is CASSLFSEGTQYF.

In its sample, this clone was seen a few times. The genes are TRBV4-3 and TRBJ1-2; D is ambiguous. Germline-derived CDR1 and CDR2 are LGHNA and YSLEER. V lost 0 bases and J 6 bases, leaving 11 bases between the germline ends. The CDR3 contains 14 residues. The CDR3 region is CASSQDRRANGYTF. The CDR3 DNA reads TGCGCCAGCAGCCAAGATAGGAGGGCGAATGGCTACACCTTC.

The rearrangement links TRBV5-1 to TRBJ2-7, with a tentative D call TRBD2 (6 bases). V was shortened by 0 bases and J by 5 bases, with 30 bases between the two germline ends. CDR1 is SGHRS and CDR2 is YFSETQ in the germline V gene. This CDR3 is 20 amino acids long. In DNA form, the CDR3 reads TGCGCCAGCAGCTTGGGGCCTTCTCTAAGACCGGGACTCACAACGGACGAGCAGTACTTC. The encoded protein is CASSLGPSLRPGLTTDEQYF.

This CDR3 reads CASSQAGTSLFGYTF. The CDR3 DNA reads TGTGCCAGCAGCCAAGCAGGGACATCATTATTTGGCTACACCTTC. The chain carries TRBV14 and TRBJ1-2, with D possibly TRBD1 on 6 matching bases. The CDR3 has 15 amino acids. The V end lost 1 base, the J end lost 7 bases, and 16 bases lay between the germline ends. Germline V gives CDR1 SGHDN, CDR2 FVKESK.

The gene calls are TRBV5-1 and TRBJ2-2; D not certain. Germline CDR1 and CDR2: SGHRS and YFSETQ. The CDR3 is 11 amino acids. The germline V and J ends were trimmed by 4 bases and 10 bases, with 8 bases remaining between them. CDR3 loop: CASSLTTELFF. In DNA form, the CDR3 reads TGCGCCAGCAGCCTTACAACGGAGCTGTTTTTT.

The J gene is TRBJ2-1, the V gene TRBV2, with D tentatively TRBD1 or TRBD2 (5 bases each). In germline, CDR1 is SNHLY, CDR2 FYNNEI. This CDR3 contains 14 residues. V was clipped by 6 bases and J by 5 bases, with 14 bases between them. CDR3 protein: CASSPGADDNEQFF. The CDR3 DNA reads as TGTGCCAGCAGCCCCGGGGCGGATGACAATGAGCAGTTCTTC.

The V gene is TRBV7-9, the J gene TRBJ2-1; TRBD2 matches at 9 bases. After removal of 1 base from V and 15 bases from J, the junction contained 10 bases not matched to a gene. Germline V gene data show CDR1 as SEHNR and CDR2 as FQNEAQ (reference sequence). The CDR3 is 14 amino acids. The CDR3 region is CASSLGLADFRGFF. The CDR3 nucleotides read TGTGCCAGCAGCTTAGGACTAGCGGACTTCAGGGGGTTCTTC. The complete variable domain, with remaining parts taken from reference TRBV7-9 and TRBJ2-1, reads DTGVSQNPRHKITKRGQNVTFRCDPISEHNRLYWYRQTLGQGPEFLTYFQNEAQLEKSRLLSDRFSAERPKGSFSTLEIQRTEQGDSAMYLCASSLGLADFRGFFGPGTRLTVL.

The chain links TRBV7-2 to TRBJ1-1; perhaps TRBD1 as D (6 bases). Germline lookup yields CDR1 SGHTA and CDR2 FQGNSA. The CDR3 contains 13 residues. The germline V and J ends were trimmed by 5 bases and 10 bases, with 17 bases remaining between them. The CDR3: CASSRTQGLGAFF. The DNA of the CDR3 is TGTGCCAGCAGCAGAACCCAGGGGCTAGGAGCTTTCTTT.

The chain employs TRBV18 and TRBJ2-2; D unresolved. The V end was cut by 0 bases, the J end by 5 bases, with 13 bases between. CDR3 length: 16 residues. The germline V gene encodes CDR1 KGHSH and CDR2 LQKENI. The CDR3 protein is CASSPPATGGTGELFF. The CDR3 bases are TGTGCCAGCTCACCACCGGCGACGGGCGGTACCGGGGAGCTGTTTTTT.

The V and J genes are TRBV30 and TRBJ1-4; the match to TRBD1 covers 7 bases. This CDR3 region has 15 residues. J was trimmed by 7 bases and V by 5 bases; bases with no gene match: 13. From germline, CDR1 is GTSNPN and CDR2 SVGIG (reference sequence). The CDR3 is CAWEGLTGEGEKLFF. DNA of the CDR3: TGTGCCTGGGAAGGGCTCACAGGGGAAGGTGAAAAACTGTTTTTT.

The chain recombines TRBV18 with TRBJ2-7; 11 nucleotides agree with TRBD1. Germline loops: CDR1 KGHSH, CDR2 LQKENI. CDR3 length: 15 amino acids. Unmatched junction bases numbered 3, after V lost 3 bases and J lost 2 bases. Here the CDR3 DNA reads TGTGCCAGCTCACCCCCGGGACAGGGGGCCTACGAGCAGTACTTC. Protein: CASSPPGQGAYEQYF.

The CDR3 coding sequence is TGTGCCAGCAGTGAAGACCGAGCCTACGAGCAGTACTTC. It codes for CASSEDRAYEQYF. The chain recombines TRBV6-1 with TRBJ2-7; D is uncertain. The germline V and J ends were trimmed by 1 base and 2 bases, with 6 bases remaining between them. From germline, CDR1 is MNHNS and CDR2 SASEGT. CDR3 length: 13 residues.

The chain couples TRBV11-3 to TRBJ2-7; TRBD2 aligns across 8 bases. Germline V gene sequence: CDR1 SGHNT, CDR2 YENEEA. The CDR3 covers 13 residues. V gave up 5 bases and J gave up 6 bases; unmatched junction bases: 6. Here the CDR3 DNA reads TGTGCCAGCAGCCTCCTAGCGGGTAGCGAGCAGTACTTC. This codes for CASSLLAGSEQYF. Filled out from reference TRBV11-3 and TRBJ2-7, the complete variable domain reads EAGVVQSPRYKIIEKKQPVAFWCNPISGHNTLYWYLQNLGQGPELLIRYENEEAVDDSQLPKDRFSAERLKGVDSTLKIQPAELGDSAVYLCASSLLAGSEQYFGPGTRLTVT.

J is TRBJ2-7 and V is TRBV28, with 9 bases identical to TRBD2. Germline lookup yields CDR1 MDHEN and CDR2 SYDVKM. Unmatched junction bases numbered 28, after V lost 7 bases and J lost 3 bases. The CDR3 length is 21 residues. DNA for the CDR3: TGTGCCAGCAAGAACAGGCCTAAGCGGGAGGACTTCGCTTACCTCGACTACGAGCAGTACTTC. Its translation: CASKNRPKREDFAYLDYEQYF.

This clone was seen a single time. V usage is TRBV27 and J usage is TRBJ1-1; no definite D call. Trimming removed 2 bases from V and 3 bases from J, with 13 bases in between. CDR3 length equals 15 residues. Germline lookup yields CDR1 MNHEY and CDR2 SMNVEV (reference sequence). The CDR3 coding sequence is TGTGCCAGCAGTTTAGGGTTTTCCGGCGACACTGAAGCTTTCTTT. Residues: CASSLGFSGDTEAFF.

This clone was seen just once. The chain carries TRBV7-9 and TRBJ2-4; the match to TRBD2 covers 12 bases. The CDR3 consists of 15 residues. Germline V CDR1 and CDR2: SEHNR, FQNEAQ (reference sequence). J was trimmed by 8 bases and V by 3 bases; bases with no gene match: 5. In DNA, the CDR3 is TGTGCCAGCAGCTTTACCGGACTAGCGGGATACATTCAGTACTTC. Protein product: CASSFTGLAGYIQYF.

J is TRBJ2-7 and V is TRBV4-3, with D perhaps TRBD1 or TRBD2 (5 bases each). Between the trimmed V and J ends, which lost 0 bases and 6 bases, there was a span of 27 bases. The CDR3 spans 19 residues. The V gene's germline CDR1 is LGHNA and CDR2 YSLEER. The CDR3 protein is CASSQDEPGDRGGGTEQYF. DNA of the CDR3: TGCGCCAGCAGCCAAGATGAGCCTGGTGACCGCGGAGGTGGGACCGAGCAGTACTTC.